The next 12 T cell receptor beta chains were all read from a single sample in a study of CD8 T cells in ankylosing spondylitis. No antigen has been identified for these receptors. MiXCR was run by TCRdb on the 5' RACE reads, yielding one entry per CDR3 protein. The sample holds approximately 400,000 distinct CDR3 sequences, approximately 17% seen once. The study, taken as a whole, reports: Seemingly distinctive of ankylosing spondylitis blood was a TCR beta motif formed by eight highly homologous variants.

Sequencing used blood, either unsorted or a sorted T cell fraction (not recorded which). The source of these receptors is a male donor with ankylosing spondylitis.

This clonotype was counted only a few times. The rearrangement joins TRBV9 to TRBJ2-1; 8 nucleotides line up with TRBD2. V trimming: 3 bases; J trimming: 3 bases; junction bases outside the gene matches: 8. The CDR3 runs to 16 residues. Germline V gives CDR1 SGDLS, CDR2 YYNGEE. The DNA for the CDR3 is TGTGCCAGCAGCGATAGAGGCCGGGGGGGCTACAATGAGCAGTTCTTC. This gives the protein CASSDRGRGGYNEQFF.

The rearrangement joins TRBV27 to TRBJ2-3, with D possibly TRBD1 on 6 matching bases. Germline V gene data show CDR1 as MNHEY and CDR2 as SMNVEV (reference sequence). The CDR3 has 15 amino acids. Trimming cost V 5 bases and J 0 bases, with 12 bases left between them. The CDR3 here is CASSTRGLSTDTQYF. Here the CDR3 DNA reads TGTGCCAGCAGTACCAGGGGTCTTAGCACAGATACGCAGTATTTT.

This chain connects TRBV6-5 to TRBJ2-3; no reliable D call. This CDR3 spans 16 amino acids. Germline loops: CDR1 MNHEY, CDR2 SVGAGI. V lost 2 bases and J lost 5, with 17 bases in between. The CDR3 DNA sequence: TGTGCCAGCAGTTACGGTACCGGGCGTGGGCAAGATACGCAGTATTTT. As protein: CASSYGTGRGQDTQYF.

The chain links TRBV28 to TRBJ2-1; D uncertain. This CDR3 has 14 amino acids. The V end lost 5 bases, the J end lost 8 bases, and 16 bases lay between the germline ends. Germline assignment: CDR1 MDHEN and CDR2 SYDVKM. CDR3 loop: CASSIPGRLYEQFF. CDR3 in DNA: TGTGCCAGCAGTATTCCTGGCCGATTGTATGAGCAGTTCTTC.

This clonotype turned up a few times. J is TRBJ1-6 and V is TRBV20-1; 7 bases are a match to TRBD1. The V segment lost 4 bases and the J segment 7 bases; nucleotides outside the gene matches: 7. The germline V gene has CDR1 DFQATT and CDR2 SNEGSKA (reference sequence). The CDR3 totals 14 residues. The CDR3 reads CSANPGQLNSPLHF. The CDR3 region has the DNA TGCAGTGCTAATCCGGGACAGCTGAATTCACCCCTCCACTTT.

The CDR3 sequence: CASSSAVGENTEAFF. DNA of the CDR3: TGTGCCAGCAGCTCGGCCGTGGGGGAGAACACTGAAGCTTTCTTT. V and J are TRBV7-2 and TRBJ1-1; possibly TRBD1 for D (5 bases). Germline V gene lookup returns CDR1 SGHTA and CDR2 FQGNSA. The CDR3 consists of 15 residues. Trimming pared 4 bases from V and 1 base from J, leaving 13 bases between.

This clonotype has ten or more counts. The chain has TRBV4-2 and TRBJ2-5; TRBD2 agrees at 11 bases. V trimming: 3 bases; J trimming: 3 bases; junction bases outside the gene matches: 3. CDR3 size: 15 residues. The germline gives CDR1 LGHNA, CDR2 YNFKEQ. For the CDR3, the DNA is TGTGCCAGCAGCCATTCTAGCGGGGGGAAAGAGACCCAGTACTTC. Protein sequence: CASSHSSGGKETQYF.

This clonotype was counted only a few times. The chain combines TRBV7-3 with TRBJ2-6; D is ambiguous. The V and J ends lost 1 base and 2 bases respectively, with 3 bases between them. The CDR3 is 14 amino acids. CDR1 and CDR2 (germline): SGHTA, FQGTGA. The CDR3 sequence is CASSLIAGANVLTF. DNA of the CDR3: TGTGCCAGCAGCTTAATTGCTGGGGCCAACGTCCTGACTTTC.

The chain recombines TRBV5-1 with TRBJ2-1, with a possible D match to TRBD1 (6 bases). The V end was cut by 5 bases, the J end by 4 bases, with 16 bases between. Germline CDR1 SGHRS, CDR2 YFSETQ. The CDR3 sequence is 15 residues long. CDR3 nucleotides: TGCGCCAGCAGACCCGCTGGGACAAAATACAATGAGCAGTTCTTC. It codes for CASRPAGTKYNEQFF.

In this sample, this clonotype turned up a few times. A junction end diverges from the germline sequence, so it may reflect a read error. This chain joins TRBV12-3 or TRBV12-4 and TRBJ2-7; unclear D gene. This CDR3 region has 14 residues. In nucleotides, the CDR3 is TGTGCCAGCAGTACCTCCGTACACCGCAACGAGCAGTGCTTC. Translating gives CASSTSVHRNEQCF.

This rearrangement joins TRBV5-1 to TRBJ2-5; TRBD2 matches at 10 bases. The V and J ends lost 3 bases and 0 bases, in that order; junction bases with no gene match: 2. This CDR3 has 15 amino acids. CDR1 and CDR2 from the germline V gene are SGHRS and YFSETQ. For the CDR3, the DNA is TGCGCCAGCAGCTATAGCGGGGGGAACCAAGAGACCCAGTACTTC. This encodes CASSYSGGNQETQYF.

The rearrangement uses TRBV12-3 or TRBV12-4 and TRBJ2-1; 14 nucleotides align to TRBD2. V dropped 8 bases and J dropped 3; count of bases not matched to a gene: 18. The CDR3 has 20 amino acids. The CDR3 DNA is TGTGCCAGCGTGGGGGCCCCCGGGACTAGCGGGGGTAGTATCTACAATGAGCAGTTCTTC. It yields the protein CASVGAPGTSGGSIYNEQFF.